This TCR beta chain was recorded in a study of cytomegalovirus exposure and HLA in healthy donors. This clone showed up just a few times. This PCR relied on a set of 60 Vbeta primers and 13 Jbeta primers. Only in-frame clones appear in the TCRdb table, and some are missing; sequencing was by immunoSEQ multiplex PCR. Altogether fewer than 75,000 clones are present, around 80% being singletons, with the ten largest covering about 4.5%. Sequencing was carried out using PBMCs. The sequence was obtained from a woman in her 30s in good health and CMV-seronegative.

The CDR3 nucleotides read TGTGCCTGGAGTCTCCCCGGGACTAGTTCCGGGGAGCTGTTTTTT. This translates into CAWSLPGTSSGELFF. The chain carries TRBV30 and TRBJ2-2, with 8 bases aligning to TRBD2. CDR3 length: 15 amino acids. J lost 6 bases, V lost 2 bases, and 8 bases had no gene match. Germline-derived CDR1 and CDR2 are GTSNPN and SVGIG (reference sequence).